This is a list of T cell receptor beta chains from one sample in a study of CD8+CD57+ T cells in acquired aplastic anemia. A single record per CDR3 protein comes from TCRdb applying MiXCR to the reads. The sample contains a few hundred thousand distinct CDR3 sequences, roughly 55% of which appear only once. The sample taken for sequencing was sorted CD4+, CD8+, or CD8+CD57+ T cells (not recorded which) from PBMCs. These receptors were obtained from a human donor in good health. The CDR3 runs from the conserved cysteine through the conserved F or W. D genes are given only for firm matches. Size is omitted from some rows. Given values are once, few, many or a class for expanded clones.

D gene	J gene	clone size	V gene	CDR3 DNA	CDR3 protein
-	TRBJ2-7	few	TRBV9	TGTGCCAGCAGCGTAGTCAGCGGACCTCTCCGCGAGCAGTACTTC	CASSVVSGPLREQYF
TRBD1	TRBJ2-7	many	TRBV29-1	TGCAGCGTTGAGATGGGACAGACCTCCTACGAGCAGTACTTC	CSVEMGQTSYEQYF
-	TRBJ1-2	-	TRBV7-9	TGTGCCAGCAGCTCGTTCTCGGGTATGGTCTATGGCTACACCTTC	CASSSFSGMVYGYTF
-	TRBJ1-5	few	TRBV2	TGTGCCAGCAGTGAACGACAGCCACTGGAGCCCCAGCATTTT	CASSERQPLEPQHF
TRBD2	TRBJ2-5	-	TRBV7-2	TGTGCCAGCACTCGGCGGGGGTTGGAGACCCAGTACTTC	CASTRRGLETQYF
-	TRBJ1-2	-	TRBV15	TGTGCCACCAGCAGAAGGGAGCTAGCTAACTATGGCTACACCTTC	CATSRRELANYGYTF
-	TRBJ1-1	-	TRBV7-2	TGTGCCAGCAGCCCGTCAGGCACTGAAGCTTTCTTT	CASSPSGTEAFF
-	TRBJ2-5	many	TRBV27	TGTGCCAGCAGTTTAGGGCAGGGTCGACAAGAGACCCAGTACTTC	CASSLGQGRQETQYF
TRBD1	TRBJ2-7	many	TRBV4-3	TGCGCCAGCAGCCAAGGGACAGGGGGCTGGTACGAGCAGTACTTC	CASSQGTGGWYEQYF
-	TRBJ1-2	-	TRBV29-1	TGCAACGTTGTTAGTCATGACTATGGCTACACCTTC	CNVVSHDYGYTF
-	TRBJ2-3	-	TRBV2	TGTGCCAGCATCCTCAGACGACCAGATACGCAGTATTTT	CASILRRPDTQYF
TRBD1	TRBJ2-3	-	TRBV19	TGTGCCAGTAGTATCAAGGGACAGGGGAGGAGAGATACGCAGTATTTT	CASSIKGQGRRDTQYF
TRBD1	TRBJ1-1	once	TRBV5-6	TGTGCCAGCAGCTTGGCATTAGGGGGCAGGGACACTGAAGCTTTCTTT	CASSLALGGRDTEAFF
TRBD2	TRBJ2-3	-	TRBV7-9	TGTGCCAGCAGCCCGACCGGGACTAGCGGGGGAGCAGATACGCAGTATTTT	CASSPTGTSGGADTQYF
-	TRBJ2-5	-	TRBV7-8	TGTGCCAGCAGCTTATCCCAGTACTTC	CASSLSQYF
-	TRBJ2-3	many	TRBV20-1	TGCAGTGCTATTCATACAGGGCCAGATACGCAGTATTTT	CSAIHTGPDTQYF
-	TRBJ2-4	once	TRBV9	TGTGCCAGCAGCGACAATCAGGGGGGGAACATTCAGTACTTC	CASSDNQGGNIQYF
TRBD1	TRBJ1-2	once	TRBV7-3	TGTGCCAGCAGCTTGGGACAGGGCGGAGGAGATGGCTACACCTTC	CASSLGQGGGDGYTF
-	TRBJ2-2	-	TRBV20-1	TGCAGTGCCACGACAGGCAGAAACACCGGGGAGCTGTTTTTT	CSATTGRNTGELFF
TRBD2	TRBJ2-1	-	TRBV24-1	TGTGCCACCAGTGATTTGGGGGGACTAGCGGCAAATGAGCAGTTCTTC	CATSDLGGLAANEQFF
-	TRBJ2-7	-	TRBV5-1	TGCGCCAGCAGGTATGAGGCCTACGAGCAGTACTTC	CASRYEAYEQYF
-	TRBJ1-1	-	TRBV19	TGTGCCAGCAAAACTAGCGCCAACACTGAAGCTTTCTTT	CASKTSANTEAFF
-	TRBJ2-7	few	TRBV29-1	TGCAGCGTTTGCGCGGCTAGCTTGGAGCAGTACTTC	CSVCAASLEQYF
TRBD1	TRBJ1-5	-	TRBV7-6	TGTGCCAGCAGCCAGGACAGGGGCAATCAGCCCCAGCATTTT	CASSQDRGNQPQHF
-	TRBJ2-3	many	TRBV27	TGTGCCAGCAGTTTAGCTAGCCGGGGAGATACGCAGTATTTT	CASSLASRGDTQYF
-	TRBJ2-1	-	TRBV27	TGTGCCAGCAGTTTATCCGGACGGTGGAATGAGCAGTTCTTC	CASSLSGRWNEQFF
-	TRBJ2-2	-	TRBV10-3	TGTGCCATCAGCGGGGGAACCGGGGAGCTGTTTTTT	CAISGGTGELFF
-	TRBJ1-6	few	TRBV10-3	TGTGCCATCAGCCCGGACGGTGGCGGGTCACCCCTCCACTTT	CAISPDGGGSPLHF
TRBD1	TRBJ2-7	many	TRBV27	TGTGCCAGCAGTATGACAGGGACCGAGCAGTACTTC	CASSMTGTEQYF
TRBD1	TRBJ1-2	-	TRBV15	TGTGCCACCAGCGAGGGGACAGGGGTAGGCTACACCTTC	CATSEGTGVGYTF
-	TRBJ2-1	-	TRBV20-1	TGCAGTGCTAGGAGCCCAGATTACAATGAGCAGTTCTTC	CSARSPDYNEQFF
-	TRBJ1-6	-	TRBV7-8	TGTGCCAGCAGCTTGTCGCCGAACAGGAACATCAATTCACCCCTCCACTTT	CASSLSPNRNINSPLHF
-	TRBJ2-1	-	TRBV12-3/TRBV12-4	TGTGCCAGCAGTCCTGAGGGTAGCAGGGGAGAGCAGTTCTTC	CASSPEGSRGEQFF
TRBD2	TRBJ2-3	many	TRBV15	TGTGCCACCAGCAGAGGCCTAGCGGGACTGGAAGATACGCAGTATTTT	CATSRGLAGLEDTQYF
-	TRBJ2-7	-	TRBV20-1	TGCAGTGCTGCTCGACCAAGCTACGAGCAGTACTTC	CSAARPSYEQYF
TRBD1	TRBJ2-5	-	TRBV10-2	TGTGCCGGCTGTTATGGGACAGGGGGTCAAGAGACCCAGTACTTC	CAGCYGTGGQETQYF
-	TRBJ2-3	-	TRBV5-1	TGCGCCAGCAGCTACAGGGCGGGCACAGATACGCAGTATTTT	CASSYRAGTDTQYF
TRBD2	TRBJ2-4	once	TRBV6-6	TGTGCCAGCAGTGAAGGACTAGCGGCCCGAGGAGACATTCAGTACTTC	CASSEGLAARGDIQYF
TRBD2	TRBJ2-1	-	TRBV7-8	TGTGCCAGCAAGGGGTTGGGCGGGAGCACAGATGAGCAGTTCTTC	CASKGLGGSTDEQFF
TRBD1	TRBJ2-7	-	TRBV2	TGTGCCAGCAGTGAGGACAGGGTAAACGACGAGCAGTACTTC	CASSEDRVNDEQYF
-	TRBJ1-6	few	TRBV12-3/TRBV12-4	TGTGCCAGCAGCTTAGGGGACCTCCACTTT	CASSLGDLHF
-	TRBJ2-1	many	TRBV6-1	TGTGCCAGCAGGGACGGCGCCGGTGAGCAGTTCTTC	CASRDGAGEQFF
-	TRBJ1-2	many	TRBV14	TGTGCCAGCAGCAAGCTCCGAGACATCTATGGCTACACCTTC	CASSKLRDIYGYTF
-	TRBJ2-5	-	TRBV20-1	TGCAGTGCCCCAGGGGAATGGGAGACCCAGTACTTC	CSAPGEWETQYF
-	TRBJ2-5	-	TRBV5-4	TGTGCCAGCAGCTTGCTGCTCAGGCACCAAGAGACCCAGTACTTC	CASSLLLRHQETQYF
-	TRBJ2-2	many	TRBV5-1	TGCGCCAGCGCGGACAGTAGCATATATGGCGGGGAGCTGTTTTTT	CASADSSIYGGELFF
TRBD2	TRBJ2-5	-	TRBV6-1	TGTGCCAGCAGTGCACTAGCGGGGGGCCTTCAATCCTTC	CASSALAGGLQSF
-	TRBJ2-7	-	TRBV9	TGTGCCAGCAGCCAGGTCAGTTCCTACGAGCAGTACTTC	CASSQVSSYEQYF
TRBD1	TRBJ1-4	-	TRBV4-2	TGTGCCAGCAGCCCAGACAGGGCCTCGGAAAAACTGTTTTTT	CASSPDRASEKLFF